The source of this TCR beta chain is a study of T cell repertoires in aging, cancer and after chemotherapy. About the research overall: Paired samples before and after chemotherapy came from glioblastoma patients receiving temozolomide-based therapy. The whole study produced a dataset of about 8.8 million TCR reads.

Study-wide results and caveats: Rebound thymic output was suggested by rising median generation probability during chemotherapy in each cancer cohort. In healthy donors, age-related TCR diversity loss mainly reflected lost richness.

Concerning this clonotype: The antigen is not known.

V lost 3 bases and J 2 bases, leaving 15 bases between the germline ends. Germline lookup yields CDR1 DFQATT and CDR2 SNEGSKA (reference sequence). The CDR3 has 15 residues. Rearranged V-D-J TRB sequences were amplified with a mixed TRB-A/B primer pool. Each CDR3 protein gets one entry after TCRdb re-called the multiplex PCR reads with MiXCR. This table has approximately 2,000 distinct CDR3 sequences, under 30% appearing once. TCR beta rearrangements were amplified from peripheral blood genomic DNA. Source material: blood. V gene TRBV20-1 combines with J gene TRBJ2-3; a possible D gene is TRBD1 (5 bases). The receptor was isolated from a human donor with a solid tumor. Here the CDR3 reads CSARGLGGHTDTQYF. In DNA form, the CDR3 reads TGCAGTGCTAGGGGGCTGGGTGGGCACACAGATACGCAGTATTTT.